This TCR beta chain was recovered during a study of blood T cell repertoires in COVID-19. Per the original data handling: How many nucleated cells were present was estimated from reference gene primer amplification. Assay used: immunoSEQ multiplex PCR; TCRdb lists only in-frame clones, some missing. The V and J calls and clone size come from that table; D and trimming were worked out from the DNA. This sample has roughly 60,000 clones, with approximately 80% found just once. The CDR3 has 15 amino acids. The V and J ends lost 5 bases and 3 bases, in that order; junction bases with no gene match: 8. Germline CDR1 reads MNHEY; CDR2 reads SVGEGT.

The source is a man in his thirties or forties with COVID-19, enrolled during active disease. The sample consisted of peripheral blood. The V gene is TRBV6-2 or TRBV6-3, the J gene TRBJ2-7, with 9 bases that match TRBD2. The CDR3 coding sequence is TGTGCCAGCAGTGAGCCGGGACTAGCCCTCTACGAGCAGTACTTC. Amino acid sequence: CASSEPGLALYEQYF.